This entry lists 18 T cell receptor beta chains sequenced from one sample in a study of blood T cells in healthy people across ages. Sample-barcoded 5' priming and a J-beta primer mix drove a second PCR of about 7 to 12 cycles. TCRdb used MiXCR to reprocess the 5' RACE reads, holding one entry per CDR3 protein. The sample shows around 1,100,000 distinct CDR3 sequences, 30% to 40% of them seen only once. Sequencing was done on a sample of blood. The receptors originated from a man younger than 35 in good health.

This rearrangement joins TRBV19 to TRBJ1-4; TRBD1 is a possible D gene (5 bases). The length of the CDR3 is 15 residues. Germline lookup yields CDR1 LNHDA and CDR2 SQIVND (reference sequence). V lost 5 bases to trimming and J lost 4 bases, with 14 bases between them. The CDR3 is CASSWAGIGNEKLFF. The CDR3 DNA is TGTGCCAGTAGTTGGGCAGGGATAGGTAATGAAAAACTGTTTTTT.

V is TRBV21-1 and J is TRBJ1-2; TRBD1 is taken as the D call from the table, unchecked against the DNA. TRBV21-1 is annotated as a pseudogene. This CDR3 has 19 residues. Here the CDR3 reads CASSKAGPSPPGSNYDYTF. The DNA for the CDR3 is TGTGCCAGCAGCAAAGCGGGACCTAGCCCCCCGGGCTCTAACTATGACTACACCTTC.

This clonotype was picked up many times. This chain links TRBV27 with TRBJ2-1, with 7 bases matching TRBD2. From germline, CDR1 is MNHEY and CDR2 SMNVEV (reference sequence). The length of the CDR3 is 14 residues. J gave up 2 bases and V 9 bases, and 7 bases lay outside the gene matches. CDR3 bases: TGTGCCAGTAGCCGGGGGGTTACCTACAATGAGCAGTTCTTC. Protein: CASSRGVTYNEQFF.

The chain links TRBV7-9 to TRBJ1-2; TRBD1 agrees at 8 bases. Germline values: CDR1 SEHNR, CDR2 FQNEAQ (reference sequence). The CDR3 sequence is 13 residues long. V lost 5 bases to trimming and J lost 7 bases; unmatched junction nucleotides: 6. Written as DNA, the CDR3 is TGTGCCAGCAGCCCGACCGACAGGGGTGGCTACACCTTC. Protein sequence: CASSPTDRGGYTF.

Remarks on this clonotype: One junction end does not reproduce the germline sequence, and a read error may be involved. The chain has TRBV7-8 and TRBJ1-6, with D maybe TRBD1 (5 bases). This CDR3 is built from 14 residues. Germline V gene data show CDR1 as SGHVS and CDR2 as FQNEAQ. Here the CDR3 reads CASRPDNHRSPLHF. The CDR3 DNA reads as TGCGCCAGCCGTCCGGACAACCATCGTTCACCCCTCCACTTT.

The V gene is TRBV4-3, the J gene TRBJ1-3; weak D call: TRBD1 (5 bases). This CDR3 has 13 residues. The V gene's germline CDR1 is LGHNA and CDR2 YSLEER. With 4 bases removed from V and 7 bases from J, the gap between germline ends came to 11 bases. In nucleotides, the CDR3 is TGCGCCAGCAGCCGCGACGGGGCGAACACCATATATTTT. This translates into CASSRDGANTIYF.

The chain combines TRBV6-5 with TRBJ2-1; D call uncertain. Looked up from germline, CDR1 is MNHEY and CDR2 is SVGAGI. V was pared by 8 bases and J by 4 bases, with 9 bases between. The CDR3 has 12 amino acids. The CDR3 DNA follows: TGTGCCAGCCGACACGGGTACAATGAGCAGTTCTTC. Its protein product is CASRHGYNEQFF.

The gene calls are TRBV7-9 and TRBJ1-1; 8 bases match TRBD1. The V gene end was trimmed by 4 bases and the J gene end by 4 bases; junction bases not matched to a gene: 8. Germline CDR1 is SEHNR and CDR2 is FQNEAQ (reference sequence). CDR3 length: 15 amino acids. The CDR3 spells CASSSRQGKGTEAFF. CDR3 bases: TGTGCCAGCAGCTCCCGACAGGGGAAGGGCACTGAAGCTTTCTTT.

This chain links TRBV6-1 with TRBJ2-1, with 11 positions matching TRBD2. Germline V lookup: CDR1 MNHNS, CDR2 SASEGT. Losses at the gene ends were 6 bases for V and 6 bases for J; bases not matched to a gene: 4. CDR3 size: 14 residues. The CDR3 DNA sequence: TGTGCCAGCAGACTAGCGGGAGCCCCCAATGAGCAGTTCTTC. It codes for CASRLAGAPNEQFF.

The chain joins TRBV7-9 to TRBJ1-4, with 9 bases aligning to TRBD1. Germline V gene data show CDR1 as SEHNR and CDR2 as FQNEAQ (reference sequence). The J segment lost 4 bases and the V segment lost 10 bases, leaving 7 bases of the junction unmatched. This CDR3 region has 14 residues. The CDR3 nucleotides read TGTGCCATTGTACAGGGGGCTAATAATGAAAAACTGTTTTTT. Protein: CAIVQGANNEKLFF. Supplemented by reference TRBV7-9 and TRBJ1-4, the full variable domain reads DTGVSQNPRHKITKRGQNVTFRCDPISEHNRLYWYRQTLGQGPEFLTYFQNEAQLEKSRLLSDRFSAERPKGSFSTLEIQRTEQGDSAMYLCAIVQGANNEKLFFGSGTQLSVL.

The J gene is TRBJ1-1, the V gene TRBV6-5; 7 bases align to TRBD1. This CDR3 comprises 11 residues. Unmatched junction bases numbered 6, after V lost 6 bases and J lost 11 bases. Germline values: CDR1 MNHEY, CDR2 SVGAGI. The CDR3 loop is CASSLRGYAFF. Here the CDR3 DNA reads TGTGCCAGCAGCCTCAGGGGGTACGCTTTCTTT.

This clonotype was observed a few times. The chain recombines TRBV7-9 with TRBJ2-1, with 13 bases aligning to TRBD2. The CDR3 is made up of 18 amino acids. Germline CDR1 is SEHNR and CDR2 is FQNEAQ (reference sequence). V lost 6 bases, J lost 3 bases, and 11 bases stayed unmatched. The CDR3 DNA reads TGTGCCAGCAGTTCTCCCGGACTAGCGGGGGATTTCTACAATGAGCAGTTCTTC. The encoded protein is CASSSPGLAGDFYNEQFF.

This clonotype has more than one count but fewer than ten. The chain is built from TRBV7-9 and TRBJ2-3, with unresolved D. Trimming removed 8 bases at V and 6 bases at J, with 18 bases between. The CDR3 runs 14 residues. Germline loops: CDR1 SEHNR, CDR2 FQNEAQ (reference sequence). CDR3 nucleotide sequence: TGTGCCAGCTCCCTAGGCCTTGTCGGGGATACGCAGTATTTT. Its protein is CASSLGLVGDTQYF.

This chain joins TRBV20-1 and TRBJ2-1; D unclear. There are 13 residues in the CDR3. Germline CDR1 DFQATT, CDR2 SNEGSKA (reference sequence). V dropped 2 bases and J dropped 6 bases, with 11 bases sitting between them. CDR3 sequence reads: CSARMLTVNEQFF. CDR3 nucleotide sequence: TGCAGTGCTAGAATGCTTACAGTCAATGAGCAGTTCTTC.

The CDR3 here is CSARDMTEANYGYTF. Here the CDR3 DNA reads TGCAGTGCTAGAGATATGACAGAGGCTAACTATGGCTACACCTTC. The chain links TRBV20-1 to TRBJ1-2, with D perhaps TRBD1 (5 bases). The CDR3 has 15 amino acids. V was trimmed by 0 bases and J by 0 bases, leaving 11 bases between them. CDR1 DFQATT and CDR2 SNEGSKA come from the germline V gene (reference sequence).

V gene TRBV12-3 or TRBV12-4 combines with J gene TRBJ1-4; D not certain. Between the trimmed V and J ends, which lost 5 bases and 5 bases, there was a span of 9 bases. The CDR3 has 13 residues. The CDR3 loop reads CASSVRENEKLFF. For the CDR3, the DNA is TGTGCCAGCAGTGTACGGGAGAATGAAAAACTGTTTTTT.

Only a few counts were recorded for this clonotype. A much larger clonotype is one base distant, so this may be a read error. The chain links TRBV4-3 to TRBJ1-6, with D unclear. The CDR3 sequence is 15 residues long. Germline CDR1 reads LGHNA; CDR2 reads YSLEER. CDR3 protein: CASSQVSSHNSPLHF. CDR3 in DNA: TGCGCCAGCAGCCAAGTGAGCTCCCATAATTCACCCCTCCACTTT.

This clonotype was found a few times. The rearrangement links TRBV12-3 or TRBV12-4 to TRBJ2-7; weak D call: TRBD2 (5 bases). Trimming removed 6 bases at V and 7 bases at J, with 22 bases between. This CDR3 has 15 amino acids. The CDR3 DNA sequence: TGTGCCAGCAGCCCGGATGCGGGCTCTTACAATGAGCAGTACTTC. Translation: CASSPDAGSYNEQYF.